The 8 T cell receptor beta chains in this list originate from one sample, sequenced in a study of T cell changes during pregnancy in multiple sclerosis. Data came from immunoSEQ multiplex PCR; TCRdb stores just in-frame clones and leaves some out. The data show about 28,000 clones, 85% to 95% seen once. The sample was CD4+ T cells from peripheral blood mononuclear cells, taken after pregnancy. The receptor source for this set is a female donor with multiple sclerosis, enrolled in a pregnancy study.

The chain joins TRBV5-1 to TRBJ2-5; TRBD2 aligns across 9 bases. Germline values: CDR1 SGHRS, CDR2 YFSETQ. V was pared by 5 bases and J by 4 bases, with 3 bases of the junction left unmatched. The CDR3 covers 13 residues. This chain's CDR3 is CASRLTSGETQYF. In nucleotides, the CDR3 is TGCGCCAGCAGATTGACTAGCGGAGAGACCCAGTACTTC. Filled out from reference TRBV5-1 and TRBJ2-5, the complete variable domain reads KAGVTQTPRYLIKTRGQQVTLSCSPISGHRSVSWYQQTPGQGLQFLFEYFSETQRNKGNFPGRFSGRQFSNSRSEMNVSTLELGDSALYLCASRLTSGETQYFGPGTRLLVL.

Here the CDR3 reads CASSRQGVGFTGELFF. CDR3 coding DNA: TGTGCCAGCAGCCGACAGGGGGTTGGGTTCACCGGGGAGCTGTTTTTT. The J gene is TRBJ2-2, the V gene TRBV7-8; TRBD1 matches 9 bases. CDR1 and CDR2 from the germline V gene are SGHVS and FQNEAQ. This CDR3 is 16 amino acids long. V gave up 5 bases and J gave up 4 bases; unmatched junction bases: 8.

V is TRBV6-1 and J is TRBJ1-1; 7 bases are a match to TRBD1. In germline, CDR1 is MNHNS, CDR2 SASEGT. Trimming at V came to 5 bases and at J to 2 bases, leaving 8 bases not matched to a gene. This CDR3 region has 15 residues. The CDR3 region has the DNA TGTGCCAGCAGTTCGTACAGGGGAAAAAACACTGAAGCTTTCTTT. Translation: CASSSYRGKNTEAFF.

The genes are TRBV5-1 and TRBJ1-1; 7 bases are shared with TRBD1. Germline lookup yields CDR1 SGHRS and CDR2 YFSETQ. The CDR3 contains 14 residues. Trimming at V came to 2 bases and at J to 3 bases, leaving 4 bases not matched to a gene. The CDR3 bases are TGCGCCAGCAGCTTAGGACAGGCGGACACTGAAGCTTTCTTT. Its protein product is CASSLGQADTEAFF.

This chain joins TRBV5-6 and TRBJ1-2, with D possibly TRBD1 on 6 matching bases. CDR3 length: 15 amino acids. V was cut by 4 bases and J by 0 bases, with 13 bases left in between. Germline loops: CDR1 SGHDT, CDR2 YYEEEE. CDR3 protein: CASSPTGKANYGYTF. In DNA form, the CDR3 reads TGTGCCAGCAGCCCGACAGGTAAAGCTAACTATGGCTACACCTTC.

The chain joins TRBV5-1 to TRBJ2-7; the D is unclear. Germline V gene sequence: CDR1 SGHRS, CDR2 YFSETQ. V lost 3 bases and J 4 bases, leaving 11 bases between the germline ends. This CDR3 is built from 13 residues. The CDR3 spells CASSSPRVYEQYF. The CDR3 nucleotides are TGCGCCAGCAGCTCGCCACGAGTTTACGAGCAGTACTTC.

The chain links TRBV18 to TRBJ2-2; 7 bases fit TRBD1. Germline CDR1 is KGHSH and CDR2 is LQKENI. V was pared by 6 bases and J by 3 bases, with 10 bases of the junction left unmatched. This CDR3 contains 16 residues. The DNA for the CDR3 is TGTGCCAGCTCGGCGAGGGCAGGGGGAGACACCGGGGAGCTGTTTTTT. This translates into CASSARAGGDTGELFF.

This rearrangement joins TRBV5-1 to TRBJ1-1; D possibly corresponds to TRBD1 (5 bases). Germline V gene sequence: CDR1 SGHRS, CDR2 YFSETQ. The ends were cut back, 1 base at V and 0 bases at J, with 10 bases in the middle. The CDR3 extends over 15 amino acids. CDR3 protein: CASSLQGEMNTEAFF. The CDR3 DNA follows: TGCGCCAGCAGCTTGCAGGGTGAAATGAACACTGAAGCTTTCTTT.